The 21 T cell receptor beta chains given below trace back to one sample, sequenced in a study of T cell responses to AZD1222 COVID-19 vaccine. Data came from immunoSEQ multiplex PCR; TCRdb stores just in-frame clones and leaves some out. The data contain roughly 120,000 clones, 88% of them singletons. The sequenced sample was peripheral blood, obtained on day 0 of AZD1222 vaccination. These receptors all come from an adult in good health.

The chain carries TRBV19 and TRBJ1-5; the D gene is possibly TRBD1 (5 bases). This CDR3 region has 15 residues. The germline V and J ends were trimmed by 6 bases and 6 bases, with 18 bases remaining between them. CDR1 is LNHDA, CDR2 SQIVND, per germline (reference sequence). CDR3 sequence: CASSPGRVRFQPQHF. CDR3 sequence (DNA): TGTGCCAGTAGCCCAGGCAGGGTCAGGTTTCAGCCCCAGCATTTT.

This clone was counted a single time. The V and J genes are TRBV15 and TRBJ1-4; maybe TRBD1 (6 bases). Trimming cost V 0 bases and J 8 bases, with 13 bases left between them. The CDR3 is 15 residues long. Germline assignment: CDR1 LNHNV and CDR2 YYDKDF (reference sequence). CDR3 region: CATSRDAQGKEKLFF. The CDR3 DNA sequence: TGTGCCACCAGCAGAGACGCACAGGGTAAAGAAAAACTGTTTTTT.

This sequence joins TRBV7-2 and TRBJ2-3; 7 bases line up with TRBD2. The ends lost 6 bases at V and 1 base at J; junction bases unmatched: 16. The length of the CDR3 is 18 residues. CDR1 SGHTA and CDR2 FQGNSA come from the germline V gene. CDR3 region: CASSRGIRSSGRTDTQYF. As DNA, the CDR3 is TGTGCCAGCAGTCGAGGAATACGGTCTAGCGGACGCACAGATACGCAGTATTTT. The whole variable domain, remainder taken from reference TRBV7-2 and TRBJ2-3, is GAGVSQSPSNKVTEKGKDVELRCDPISGHTALYWYRQSLGQGLEFLIYFQGNSAPDKSGLPSDRFSAERTGGSVSTLTIQRTQQEDSAVYLCASSRGIRSSGRTDTQYFGPGTRLTVL.

The CDR3 nucleotides read TGTGCCAGCAGCGACAGGGGTTATAATTCACCCCTCCACTTT. Its translation is CASSDRGYNSPLHF. This chain connects TRBV4-2 to TRBJ1-6; 8 bases are a match to TRBD1. The J segment lost 4 bases and the V segment lost 5 bases, leaving 1 base of the junction unmatched. Germline values: CDR1 LGHNA, CDR2 YNFKEQ. The CDR3 spans 14 residues.

The chain combines TRBV7-2 with TRBJ2-7; a possible D gene is TRBD2 (6 bases). Germline V gene data show CDR1 as SGHTA and CDR2 as FQGNSA. The ends were cut back, 1 base at V and 6 bases at J, with 13 bases in the middle. The CDR3 has 14 residues. CDR3 nucleotide sequence: TGTGCCAGCAGCTTAGTGGAGGGCCAGGGCGAGCAGTACTTC. Residues: CASSLVEGQGEQYF.

V is TRBV11-2 and J is TRBJ2-1; 11 bases agree with TRBD2. CDR1 is SGHAT and CDR2 is FQNNGV in the germline V gene. The V and J ends lost 1 base and 7 bases, in that order; junction bases with no gene match: 9. There are 17 residues in the CDR3. The CDR3, as DNA: TGTGCCAGCAGCTTAGCTTTCCGAGGACTAGCGGGTAATGAGCAGTTCTTC. Its protein is CASSLAFRGLAGNEQFF.

This rearrangement joins TRBV2 to TRBJ1-6, with D maybe TRBD1 (5 bases). V gave up 2 bases and J gave up 8 bases, with 13 bases separating them. The CDR3 contains 15 residues. Germline CDR1 reads SNHLY; CDR2 reads FYNNEI. The CDR3 region has the DNA TGTGCCAGCAGTGAAACGGGCAGGGAAGATTCACCCCTCCACTTT. It codes for CASSETGREDSPLHF.

The chain uses TRBV7-2 and TRBJ1-6; D is undetermined. Trimming removed 1 base from V and 1 base from J, with 11 bases in between. The CDR3 loop spans 17 amino acids. Germline lookup yields CDR1 SGHTA and CDR2 FQGNSA. In DNA form, the CDR3 reads TGTGCCAGCAGCTTAGGTTTGGGGAATTCCTATAATTCACCCCTCCACTTT. Its translation is CASSLGLGNSYNSPLHF. The full variable domain, its missing parts supplied by reference TRBV7-2 and TRBJ1-6, is GAGVSQSPSNKVTEKGKDVELRCDPISGHTALYWYRQSLGQGLEFLIYFQGNSAPDKSGLPSDRFSAERTGGSVSTLTIQRTQQEDSAVYLCASSLGLGNSYNSPLHFGNGTRLTVT.

This sequence joins TRBV7-9 and TRBJ2-7; 7 nucleotides agree with TRBD1. V lost 5 bases to trimming and J lost 6 bases; unmatched junction nucleotides: 10. The CDR3 has 14 amino acids. Germline-derived CDR1 and CDR2 are SEHNR and FQNEAQ (reference sequence). The CDR3 reads CASSPTGPGVEQYF. The CDR3 DNA is TGTGCCAGCAGCCCGACAGGGCCAGGGGTCGAGCAGTACTTC.

The chain couples TRBV5-4 to TRBJ1-2; TRBD1 matches 10 bases. The V gene's germline CDR1 is SGHNT and CDR2 YYREEE (reference sequence). Trimming at V came to 4 bases and at J to 2 bases, leaving 2 bases not matched to a gene. The CDR3 totals 14 residues. CDR3: CASSKTGGNYGYTF. In DNA form, the CDR3 reads TGTGCCAGCAGCAAGACAGGGGGCAACTATGGCTACACCTTC. The whole variable domain, remainder taken from reference TRBV5-4 and TRBJ1-2, is ETGVTQSPTHLIKTRGQQVTLRCSSQSGHNTVSWYQQALGQGPQFIFQYYREEENGRGNFPPRFSGLQFPNYSSELNVNALELDDSALYLCASSKTGGNYGYTFGSGTRLTVV.

The V gene is TRBV27, the J gene TRBJ2-7; 10 bases line up with TRBD1. Germline loops: CDR1 MNHEY, CDR2 SMNVEV (reference sequence). This CDR3 is built from 17 residues. Germline trimming cut 8 bases from V and 0 bases from J; bases unmatched to any gene: 13. The CDR3 coding sequence is TGTGCCAGCCGGGACAGGGGATTTGGGACTGGCTCCTACGAGCAGTACTTC. Translation: CASRDRGFGTGSYEQYF.

The chain joins TRBV9 to TRBJ2-7, with 8 bases aligning to TRBD2. The J segment lost 2 bases and the V segment lost 2 bases, leaving 6 bases of the junction unmatched. CDR1 and CDR2 from the germline V gene are SGDLS and YYNGEE. This CDR3 region has 15 residues. The CDR3, as DNA: TGTGCCAGCAGCGTTTTAGCGGGATCCCCCTACGAGCAGTACTTC. Its protein is CASSVLAGSPYEQYF. Filled out from reference TRBV9 and TRBJ2-7, the complete variable domain reads DSGVTQTPKHLITATGQRVTLRCSPRSGDLSVYWYQQSLDQGLQFLIQYYNGEERAKGNILERFSAQQFPDLHSELNLSSLELGDSALYFCASSVLAGSPYEQYFGPGTRLTVT.

This chain connects TRBV28 to TRBJ2-3; the match to TRBD2 covers 12 bases. This CDR3 contains 14 residues. V dropped 7 bases and J dropped 5; count of bases not matched to a gene: 4. Germline V gives CDR1 MDHEN, CDR2 SYDVKM. The chain's CDR3 is CASTWTSGKDTQYF. DNA of the CDR3: TGTGCCAGCACCTGGACTAGCGGGAAAGATACGCAGTATTTT.

The chain carries TRBV7-9 and TRBJ1-5, with 7 nucleotides matching TRBD1. Per the germline V gene, CDR1 is SEHNR and CDR2 is FQNEAQ (reference sequence). This CDR3 has 15 amino acids. With 4 bases clipped from V and 3 bases from J, the junction kept 6 bases outside the gene matches. The CDR3 reads CASSSGTEHNQPQHF. The CDR3 bases are TGTGCCAGCAGCTCCGGGACAGAGCACAATCAGCCCCAGCATTTT.

The chain combines TRBV14 with TRBJ1-3; D is unresolved. The CDR3 extends over 11 amino acids. Trimming shortened V by 6 bases and J by 4 bases, and 4 bases separated the two germline ends. CDR1 and CDR2 (germline): SGHDN, FVKESK. The CDR3 sequence: CASRRGNTIYF. CDR3 nucleotide sequence: TGTGCCAGCAGGAGGGGAAACACCATATATTTT.

The chain has TRBV9 and TRBJ2-7; 8 nucleotides align to TRBD1. In germline, CDR1 is SGDLS, CDR2 YYNGEE. V lost 4 bases to trimming and J lost 2 bases; unmatched junction nucleotides: 8. CDR3 length: 15 amino acids. As DNA, the CDR3 is TGTGCCAGCAGCAGAGGACAGGGACGAACCTACGAGCAGTACTTC. It translates to CASSRGQGRTYEQYF. The variable domain in full, completed from reference TRBV9 and TRBJ2-7, reads DSGVTQTPKHLITATGQRVTLRCSPRSGDLSVYWYQQSLDQGLQFLIQYYNGEERAKGNILERFSAQQFPDLHSELNLSSLELGDSALYFCASSRGQGRTYEQYFGPGTRLTVT.

The V call is TRBV9, the J call TRBJ2-1, with D possibly matching TRBD2 (6 bases). Per germline, CDR1 SGDLS and CDR2 YYNGEE. The CDR3 contains 18 residues. With 2 bases removed from V and 0 bases from J, the gap between germline ends came to 18 bases. DNA of the CDR3: TGTGCCAGCAGCGTCAGTGGATCCGGGAGTCCCTCCTACAATGAGCAGTTCTTC. Translation: CASSVSGSGSPSYNEQFF. Full variable domain (outside the CDR3, taken from reference TRBV9 and TRBJ2-1): DSGVTQTPKHLITATGQRVTLRCSPRSGDLSVYWYQQSLDQGLQFLIQYYNGEERAKGNILERFSAQQFPDLHSELNLSSLELGDSALYFCASSVSGSGSPSYNEQFFGPGTRLTVL.

The chain joins TRBV25-1 to TRBJ1-6; D gene ambiguous. V was clipped by 1 base and J by 7 bases, with 5 bases between them. The CDR3 is made up of 13 amino acids. Looked up from germline, CDR1 is MGHDK and CDR2 is SYGVNS. The CDR3 nucleotides read TGTGCCAGCAGTGAATCCAGCAATTCACCCCTCCACTTT. It is translated as CASSESSNSPLHF.

This clone was counted once. The gene calls are TRBV27 and TRBJ1-5, with 7 bases identical to TRBD1. The CDR3 contains 16 residues. J gave up 3 bases and V 2 bases, and 7 bases lay outside the gene matches. Germline V gene sequence: CDR1 MNHEY, CDR2 SMNVEV (reference sequence). The CDR3 is CASSLGSGGFNQPQHF. As DNA, the CDR3 is TGTGCCAGCAGTTTAGGTTCAGGGGGTTTCAATCAGCCCCAGCATTTT.

This clone was counted between two and nine times. V is TRBV3-1 (or the pseudogene TRBV3-2) and J is TRBJ1-3, with no clear D. The germline V and J ends were trimmed by 2 bases and 4 bases, with 12 bases remaining between them. This CDR3 is 15 amino acids long. CDR1 and CDR2 from the germline V gene are LGHDT and YNNKEL (reference sequence). CDR3: CASSQRSSRGNTIYF. DNA of the CDR3: TGTGCCAGCAGCCAACGAAGTTCGAGAGGAAACACCATATATTTT.

This clone was seen a single time. This rearrangement joins TRBV20-1 to TRBJ1-5; D is uncertain. Germline V lookup: CDR1 DFQATT, CDR2 SNEGSKA (reference sequence). Trimming cost V 3 bases and J 0 bases, with 15 bases left between them. The CDR3 runs 16 residues. The DNA for the CDR3 is TGCAGTGCTAGTGACCGGGAGTTCTATAGCAATCAGCCCCAGCATTTT. This codes for CSASDREFYSNQPQHF.